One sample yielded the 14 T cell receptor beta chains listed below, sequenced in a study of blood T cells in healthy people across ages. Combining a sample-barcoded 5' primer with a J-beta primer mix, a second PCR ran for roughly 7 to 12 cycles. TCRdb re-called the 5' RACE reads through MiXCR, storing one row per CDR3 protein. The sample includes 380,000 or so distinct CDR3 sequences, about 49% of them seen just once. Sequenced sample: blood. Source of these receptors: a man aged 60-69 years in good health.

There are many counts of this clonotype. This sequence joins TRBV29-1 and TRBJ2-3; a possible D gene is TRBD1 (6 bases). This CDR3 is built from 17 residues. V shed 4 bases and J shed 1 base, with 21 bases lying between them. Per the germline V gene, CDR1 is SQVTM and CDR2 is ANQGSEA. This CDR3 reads CSVVGSVGRGGTDTQYF. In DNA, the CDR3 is TGCAGCGTTGTCGGTTCCGTGGGCAGGGGAGGCACAGATACGCAGTATTTT.

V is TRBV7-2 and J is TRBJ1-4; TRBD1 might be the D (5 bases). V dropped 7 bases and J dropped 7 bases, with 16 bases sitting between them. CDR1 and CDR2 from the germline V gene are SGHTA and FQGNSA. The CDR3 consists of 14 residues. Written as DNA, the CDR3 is TGTGCCAGCATCCATAACAGGATTACTGAAAAACTGTTTTTT. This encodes CASIHNRITEKLFF.

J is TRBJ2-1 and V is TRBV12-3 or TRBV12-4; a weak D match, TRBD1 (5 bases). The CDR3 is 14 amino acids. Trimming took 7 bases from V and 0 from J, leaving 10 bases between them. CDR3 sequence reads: CASKWGSSYNEQFF. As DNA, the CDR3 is TGTGCCAGCAAATGGGGCAGCTCCTACAATGAGCAGTTCTTC.

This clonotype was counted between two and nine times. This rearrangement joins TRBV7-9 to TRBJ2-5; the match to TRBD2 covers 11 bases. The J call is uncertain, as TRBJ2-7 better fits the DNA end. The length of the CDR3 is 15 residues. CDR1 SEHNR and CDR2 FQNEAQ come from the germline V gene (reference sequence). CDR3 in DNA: TGTGCCAGCAGCTTGCATAGCGGGGGGGACTACGAGCAGTACTTC. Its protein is CASSLHSGGDYEQYF.

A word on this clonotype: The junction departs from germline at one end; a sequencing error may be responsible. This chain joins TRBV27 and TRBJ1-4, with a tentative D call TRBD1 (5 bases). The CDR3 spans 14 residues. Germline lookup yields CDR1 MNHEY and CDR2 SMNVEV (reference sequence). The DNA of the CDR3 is TGTGCCGGCAGTTTATCAGGGAACTGGGAAAAACTGTTTTTT. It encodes CAGSLSGNWEKLFF.

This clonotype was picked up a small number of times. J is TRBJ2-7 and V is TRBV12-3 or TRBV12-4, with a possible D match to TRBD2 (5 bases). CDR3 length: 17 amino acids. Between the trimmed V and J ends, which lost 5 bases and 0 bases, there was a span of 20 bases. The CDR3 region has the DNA TGTGCCAGCAGTCCCCGCCTTTGGGGAGAAAGCTCCTACGAGCAGTACTTC. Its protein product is CASSPRLWGESSYEQYF.

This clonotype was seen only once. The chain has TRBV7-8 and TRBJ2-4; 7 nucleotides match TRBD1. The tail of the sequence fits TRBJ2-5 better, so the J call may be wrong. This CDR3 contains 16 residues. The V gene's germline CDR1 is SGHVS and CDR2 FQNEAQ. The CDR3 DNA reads TGTGCCAGCAGCTTAATCCCCAACAGGGGCCAAGAGACCCAGTACTTC. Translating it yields CASSLIPNRGQETQYF.

CDR3 amino acids: CSVEDSSGGPGTQYF. CDR3 sequence (DNA): TGCAGCGTTGAAGACTCTAGCGGGGGCCCTGGGACCCAGTACTTC. The chain combines TRBV29-1 with TRBJ2-5; 10 bases map to TRBD2. The length of the CDR3 is 15 residues. V was pared by 0 bases and J by 7 bases, with 8 bases of the junction left unmatched. Germline loops: CDR1 SQVTM, CDR2 ANQGSEA.

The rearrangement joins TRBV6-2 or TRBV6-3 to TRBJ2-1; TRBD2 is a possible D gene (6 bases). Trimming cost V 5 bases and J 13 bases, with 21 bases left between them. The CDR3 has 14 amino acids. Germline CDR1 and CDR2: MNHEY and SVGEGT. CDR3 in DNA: TGTGCCAGCAGTCCTCGGACTACCCAAGAGACCCAGTTCTTC. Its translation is CASSPRTTQETQFF.

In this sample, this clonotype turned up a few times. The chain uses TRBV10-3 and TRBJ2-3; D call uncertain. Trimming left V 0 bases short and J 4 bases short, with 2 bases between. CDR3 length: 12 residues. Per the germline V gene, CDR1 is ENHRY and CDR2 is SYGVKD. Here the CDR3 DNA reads TGTGCCATCAGTGAGTCATCAGATACGCAGTATTTT. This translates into CAISESSDTQYF.

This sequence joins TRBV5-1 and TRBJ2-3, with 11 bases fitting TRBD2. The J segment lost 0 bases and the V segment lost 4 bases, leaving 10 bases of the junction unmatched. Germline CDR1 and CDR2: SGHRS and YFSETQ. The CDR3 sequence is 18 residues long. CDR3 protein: CASSAGTSGVPSTDTQYF. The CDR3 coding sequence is TGCGCCAGCAGCGCCGGGACTAGCGGTGTTCCTAGCACAGATACGCAGTATTTT.

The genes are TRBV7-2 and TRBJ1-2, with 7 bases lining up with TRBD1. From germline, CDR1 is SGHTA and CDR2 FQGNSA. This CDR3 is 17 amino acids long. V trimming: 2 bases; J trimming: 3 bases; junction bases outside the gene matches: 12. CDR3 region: CASSLLPGQSFHYGYTF. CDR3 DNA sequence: TGTGCCAGCAGCTTATTACCGGGACAGTCCTTCCACTATGGCTACACCTTC.

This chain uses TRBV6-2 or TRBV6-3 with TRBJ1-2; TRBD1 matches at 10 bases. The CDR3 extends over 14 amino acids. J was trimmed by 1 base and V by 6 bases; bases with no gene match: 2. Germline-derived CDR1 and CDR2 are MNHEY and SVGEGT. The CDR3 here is CASRRDRGNYGYTF. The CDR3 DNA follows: TGTGCCAGCAGACGGGACAGGGGTAACTATGGCTACACCTTC.

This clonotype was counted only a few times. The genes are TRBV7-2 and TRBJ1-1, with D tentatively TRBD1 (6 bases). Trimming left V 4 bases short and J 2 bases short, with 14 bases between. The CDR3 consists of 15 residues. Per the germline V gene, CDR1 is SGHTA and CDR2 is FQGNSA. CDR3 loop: CASSSRGGANTEAFF. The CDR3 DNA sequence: TGTGCCAGCAGCTCCCGTGGGGGGGCCAACACTGAAGCTTTCTTT.